This T cell receptor (beta chain) was identified in a study of Ad26.COV2.S vaccination and SARS-CoV-2 variants. Sequencing was performed with immunoSEQ multiplex PCR; in TCRdb, only in-frame clones are kept and a portion is missing. The top ten hold roughly 13% of the sample, which has roughly 500,000 clones, around 90% seen once. The CDR3 spans 13 residues. The germline V gene has CDR1 MNHEY and CDR2 SVGAGI. V was shortened by 6 bases and J by 6 bases, with 15 bases between the two germline ends. Indicated treatment: over 15 received Ad26.COV2.S at low or high dose, single or two shots; several received placebo; per-sample allocation not given. On day 63 after the first injection, vaccine and placebo recipients gave samples.

This specimen consisted of peripheral blood, obtained in a trial of Ad26.COV2.S vaccine versus placebo. The sequence came from a person between 18 and 65 years old who received the Ad26.COV2.S COVID-19 vaccine or a placebo. The chain combines TRBV6-5 with TRBJ2-7, with D possibly TRBD2 on 5 matching bases. DNA of the CDR3: TGTGCCAGCAGGTCGCTAGCCCCGAGCGAGCAGTACTTC. Its translation: CASRSLAPSEQYF.